The clone carrying this T cell receptor beta chain has only a few counts. Its antigen is not known. Germline CDR1 LGHNA, CDR2 YNFKEQ. The CDR3 is 14 residues long. Germline trimming cut 3 bases from V and 5 bases from J; bases unmatched to any gene: 4. This sample stems from a study of response to subunit inactivated influenza vaccine. One entry per CDR3 protein, called by TCRdb with MiXCR from the RT-PCR reads. The sample gives over 750,000 distinct CDR3 sequences, approximately 22% of which show up once; about a tenth is in the top ten. Study observations and caveats: After each seasonal influenza vaccination, few new T cells are recruited, the authors suggested.

V and J are TRBV4-2 and TRBJ2-7; 10 positions match TRBD1. The sequence came from a middle-aged man who received an inactivated influenza vaccine. Source: PBMCs from blood, taken 4 to 6 days after vaccination. The CDR3 loop is CASSQTGGRNEQYF. As DNA, the CDR3 is TGTGCCAGCAGCCAGACAGGGGGCAGGAACGAGCAGTACTTC.